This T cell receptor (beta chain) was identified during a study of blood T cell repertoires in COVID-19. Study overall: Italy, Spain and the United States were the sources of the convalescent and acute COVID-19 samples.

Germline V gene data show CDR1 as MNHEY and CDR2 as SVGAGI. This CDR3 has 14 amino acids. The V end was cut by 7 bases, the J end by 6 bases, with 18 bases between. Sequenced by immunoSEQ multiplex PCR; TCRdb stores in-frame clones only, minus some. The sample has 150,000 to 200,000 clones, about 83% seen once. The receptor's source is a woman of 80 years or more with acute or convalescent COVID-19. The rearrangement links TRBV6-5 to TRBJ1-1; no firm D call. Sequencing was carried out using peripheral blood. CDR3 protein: CASIPTVTAAEAFF. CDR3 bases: TGTGCCAGCATTCCGACGGTCACGGCGGCTGAAGCTTTCTTT.